This T cell receptor beta chain is drawn from a study of response to subunit inactivated influenza vaccine. Study-wide results and limits: The authors suggested that every seasonal influenza vaccination recruits few new T cells.

TCRdb processed the RT-PCR reads anew with MiXCR; each CDR3 protein has one entry. The sample comprises 650,000 to 800,000 distinct CDR3 sequences, over 11% of which are singletons, and less than 9% rests with the top ten. In this sample, this clonotype turned up many times. Its antigen is currently unknown. This CDR3 has 13 amino acids. Germline V gives CDR1 SEHNR, CDR2 FQNEAQ (reference sequence). Trimming cost V 1 base and J 6 bases, with 7 bases left between them. The sequencing here drew on PBMCs from blood, taken roughly 15 days before vaccination. This chain connects TRBV7-9 to TRBJ1-5; D gene ambiguous. The receptor comes from a man aged 50 to 60 who received an inactivated influenza vaccine. The chain's CDR3 is CASSLGVGQPQHF. The DNA for the CDR3 is TGTGCCAGCAGCTTAGGGGTCGGTCAGCCCCAGCATTTT.